This T cell receptor beta chain appears in the sequencing data of a study of regulatory T cells in long-lasting Graves disease. This clonotype showed up just a few times. The time point was: persistent/refractory GD, antithyroid drugs over 5 years with positive TRAb. RNA extracted from PBMCs served as the sequencing template. Per American Thyroid Association guidelines, Graves' disease was diagnosed. Both iRepertoire HTBI primers and Arm-PCR of CDR3 regions were used to build the TCR beta libraries. TCRdb redid the calling of the multiplex PCR reads with MiXCR, one entry per CDR3 protein. The sample consists of about 660,000 distinct CDR3 sequences, approximately 29% of them appearing once. The clonotype originates from a female donor with Graves disease. This sample comprised peripheral blood mononuclear cells (PBMCs), obtained when the disease was refractory, from a patient treated with antithyroid drugs.

The chain's CDR3 is CASRTGAANYGYTF. CDR3 coding DNA: TGTGCCAGCAGGACAGGGGCGGCGAACTATGGCTACACCTTC. The rearrangement joins TRBV6-2 or TRBV6-3 to TRBJ1-2, with 8 bases lining up with TRBD1. Trimming cost V 6 bases and J 2 bases; bases outside gene matches: 5. The CDR3 is 14 residues long. Germline CDR1 reads MNHEY; CDR2 reads SVGEGT.